This TCR beta chain originates from a study of blood T cell repertoires in COVID-19. Whole-study context: The United States, Italy and Spain provided the acute and convalescent COVID-19 samples. T cells, B-cell-depleted T cells, or PBMCs supplied cDNA or gDNA.

Source study methods: Scientists estimated how many nucleated cells there were by amplifying reference gene primers. Using immunoSEQ multiplex PCR, the repertoire was profiled, and TCRdb retains in-frame clones only, with some absent. The V and J calls and clone size come from that table; D and trimming were worked out from the DNA. The data show about 200,000 clones, over 75% seen once. Germline-derived CDR1 and CDR2 are SGHKS and YYEKEE (reference sequence). The CDR3 sequence is 14 residues long. J lost 9 bases, V lost 3 bases, and 6 bases had no gene match. This rearrangement joins TRBV5-5 to TRBJ1-4; TRBD1 matches at 9 bases. The clonotype comes from a man of 80 years or more with acute or convalescent COVID-19. The specimen was peripheral blood. This CDR3 reads CASSWDRAGKKLFF. DNA of the CDR3: TGTGCCAGCAGCTGGGACAGGGCGGGCAAAAAACTGTTTTTT.